Following are 13 T cell receptor beta chains from one sample sequenced in a study of cytomegalovirus exposure and HLA in healthy donors. Amplification used 60 Vbeta primers and 13 Jbeta primers. Some clones are missing from TCRdb's copy, which holds only in-frame ones; the method was immunoSEQ multiplex PCR. This table has 85,000 to 100,000 clones, around 89% appearing once. Sequenced input: PBMCs. These receptor sequences come from a man aged 18 to 29 in good health and CMV-seronegative.

This clone occurred a few times. The chain has TRBV28 and TRBJ2-6, with 7 bases lining up with TRBD1. Germline V gives CDR1 MDHEN, CDR2 SYDVKM. The trim removed 5 bases at V and 0 bases at J, leaving 4 bases unmatched. The CDR3 is 16 residues long. The CDR3 sequence: CASSGQDRSGANVLTF. The CDR3 DNA reads TGTGCCAGCAGTGGACAGGACCGCTCTGGGGCCAACGTCCTGACTTTC.

This sequence joins TRBV18 and TRBJ2-4; D perhaps matches TRBD2 (5 bases). Germline values: CDR1 KGHSH, CDR2 LQKENI. V was pared by 6 bases and J by 12 bases, with 15 bases between. CDR3 size: 12 residues. Here the CDR3 DNA reads TGTGCCAGCTCCTACGTAACGGGAACTCAGTACTTC. Its translation: CASSYVTGTQYF. Combining the CDR3 with reference TRBV18 and TRBJ2-4 gives the whole variable domain NAGVMQNPRHLVRRRGQEARLRCSPMKGHSHVYWYRQLPEEGLKFMVYLQKENIIDESGMPKERFSAEFPKEGPSILRIQQVVRGDSAAYFCASSYVTGTQYFGAGTRLSVL.

The rearrangement uses TRBV7-9 and TRBJ2-3; no clear D. V was cut by 4 bases and J by 1 base, with 9 bases left in between. Looked up from germline, CDR1 is SEHNR and CDR2 is FQNEAQ (reference sequence). The CDR3 consists of 14 residues. The CDR3 spells CASSSRLGTDTQYF. The CDR3 DNA reads as TGTGCCAGCAGCTCAAGACTCGGCACAGATACGCAGTATTTT.

With respect to this clone: Relative to the germline gene, one junction end is altered; a read error may explain this. The chain joins TRBV19 to TRBJ1-2; no clear D gene. The CDR3 has 13 residues. CDR1 is LNHDA, CDR2 SQIVND, per germline (reference sequence). This CDR3 reads CASTWAYLNGHTF. The CDR3 DNA reads as TGTGCCAGTACGTGGGCATACCTGAATGGCCACACCTTC.

The chain links TRBV7-2 to TRBJ2-2; 8 bases line up with TRBD2. Germline loops: CDR1 SGHTA, CDR2 FQGNSA. V trimming: 4 bases; J trimming: 7 bases; junction bases outside the gene matches: 8. The CDR3 is 15 amino acids. The CDR3 bases are TGTGCCAGCAGCTCCCAGGGACTAGTCCTCGGGGAGCTGTTTTTT. Its protein product is CASSSQGLVLGELFF.

V gene TRBV5-1 combines with J gene TRBJ2-1; 12 bases are a match to TRBD2. The CDR3 totals 16 residues. J lost 8 bases, V lost 4 bases, and 10 bases had no gene match. The germline V gene has CDR1 SGHRS and CDR2 YFSETQ. CDR3 amino acids: CASSGGLAGGPHEQFF. In nucleotides, the CDR3 is TGCGCCAGCAGCGGGGGGCTAGCGGGAGGGCCCCATGAGCAGTTCTTC.

In its sample, this clone was seen once. This chain uses TRBV5-1 with TRBJ2-5; no reliable D call. This CDR3 contains 13 residues. Trimming took off 0 bases at V and 5 bases at J, with 8 bases between the two ends. CDR1 is SGHRS and CDR2 is YFSETQ in the germline V gene. The CDR3 here is CASSLVGAETQYF. DNA for the CDR3: TGCGCCAGCAGCTTGGTCGGAGCGGAGACCCAGTACTTC.

V usage is TRBV28 and J usage is TRBJ2-1; D not resolved. This CDR3 region has 14 residues. V gave up 3 bases and J gave up 12 bases, with 18 bases separating them. Germline CDR1 and CDR2: MDHEN and SYDVKM. Here the CDR3 reads CASSLSLRPARQFF. The CDR3 nucleotides read TGTGCCAGCAGTTTGTCCTTGCGGCCAGCTAGGCAGTTCTTC.

The chain joins TRBV19 to TRBJ2-7; TRBD1 might be the D (6 bases). The CDR3 consists of 18 residues. V was clipped by 6 bases and J by 0 bases, with 24 bases between them. CDR1 is LNHDA, CDR2 SQIVND, per germline (reference sequence). Here the CDR3 reads CASSPSGQLTTLSYEQYF. As DNA, the CDR3 is TGTGCCAGTAGCCCCTCAGGACAGCTGACTACGCTCTCCTACGAGCAGTACTTC.

The CDR3 loop reads CASRGLGSTYGYTF. The CDR3 DNA reads as TGTGCCAGCAGGGGGCTGGGCTCAACCTATGGCTACACCTTC. V usage is TRBV6-6 and J usage is TRBJ1-2, with a possible D match to TRBD1 (5 bases). V lost 6 bases and J lost 4, with 15 bases in between. This CDR3 comprises 14 residues. Per germline, CDR1 MNHNY and CDR2 SVGAGI (reference sequence).

V and J are TRBV11-2 and TRBJ2-5, with TRBD1 as a possible D gene (5 bases). The CDR3 sequence is 14 residues long. Germline CDR1 and CDR2: SGHAT and FQNNGV. Trimming cost V 3 bases and J 1 base, with 9 bases left between them. The CDR3, as DNA: TGTGCCAGCAGCTTCTCGACAGTCCAAGAGACCCAGTACTTC. Protein sequence: CASSFSTVQETQYF.

This clone was detected only once. The CDR3 region has the DNA TGCGCCAGCAGCCTGGCCTGGGACACCCTGCAATCGGAGACCCAGTACTTC. Amino acid sequence: CASSLAWDTLQSETQYF. The chain combines TRBV5-1 with TRBJ2-5; D perhaps matches TRBD1 (6 bases). CDR3 length: 17 residues. Trimming removed 4 bases from V and 5 bases from J, with 24 bases in between. The germline V gene has CDR1 SGHRS and CDR2 YFSETQ.

The chain has TRBV6-4 and TRBJ1-2; a weak D match, TRBD1 (5 bases). The germline V and J ends were trimmed by 6 bases and 4 bases, with 12 bases remaining between them. The CDR3 is 13 residues long. Germline V gene lookup returns CDR1 MRHNA and CDR2 SNTAGT. CDR3 in amino acids: CASSAGGSYGYTF. In nucleotides, the CDR3 is TGTGCCAGCAGCGCCGGGGGGAGCTATGGCTACACCTTC.